This entry lists 16 T cell receptor beta chains sequenced from one sample in a study of shared clonotypes between healthy human individuals. Sequenced by immunoSEQ multiplex PCR; TCRdb stores in-frame clones only, minus some. The profile shows about 1.5 million clones, approximately 98% of them singletons. Sequenced input: naive CD4+ T cells sorted from blood. Subset reported: CD45RA+ positively selected. These receptors were taken from a man younger than 45 in good health.

The sample holds one count of this clone. This chain connects TRBV9 to TRBJ2-1; TRBD2 is a possible D gene (5 bases). V was pared by 0 bases and J by 12 bases, with 13 bases between. Per the germline V gene, CDR1 is SGDLS and CDR2 is YYNGEE. This CDR3 is built from 13 residues. The CDR3 DNA reads as TGTGCCAGCAGCGTAGACTACACGGGGAGGCAGTTCTTC. It translates to CASSVDYTGRQFF.

The chain uses TRBV28 and TRBJ1-1, with a possible D match to TRBD1 (5 bases). Trimming pared 3 bases from V and 4 bases from J, leaving 9 bases between. Per germline, CDR1 MDHEN and CDR2 SYDVKM. The CDR3 contains 13 residues. In DNA form, the CDR3 reads TGTGCCAGCAGTTTGAATGGGGCCACTGAAGCTTTCTTT. Its protein is CASSLNGATEAFF.

V usage is TRBV18 and J usage is TRBJ1-3; a possible D gene is TRBD1 (6 bases). Trimming cost V 4 bases and J 0 bases, with 16 bases left between them. The CDR3 is 17 residues long. Germline CDR1 KGHSH, CDR2 LQKENI. CDR3 in DNA: TGTGCCAGCTCACGCGATGTAGTGGGGGCCTCTGGAAACACCATATATTTT. Protein product: CASSRDVVGASGNTIYF.

The V call is TRBV4-1, the J call TRBJ2-3; 9 nucleotides line up with TRBD2. The trim removed 0 bases at V and 4 bases at J, leaving 17 bases unmatched. The CDR3 contains 20 residues. Germline V CDR1 and CDR2: MGHRA, YSYEKL. CDR3 sequence: CASSQDVWTSAAGGPDTQYF. The CDR3 nucleotides read TGCGCCAGCAGCCAAGATGTCTGGACTAGCGCCGCGGGGGGCCCAGATACGCAGTATTTT.

A single count supports this clone. This sequence joins TRBV4-1 and TRBJ2-7; 8 bases are shared with TRBD1. The CDR3 covers 15 residues. J was trimmed by 1 base and V by 4 bases; bases with no gene match: 6. The germline V gene has CDR1 MGHRA and CDR2 YSYEKL. The CDR3 sequence is CASSRGTGESYEQYF. The CDR3 DNA is TGCGCCAGCAGCCGCGGGACAGGCGAATCCTACGAGCAGTACTTC.

The chain carries TRBV9 and TRBJ2-2; TRBD1 agrees at 11 bases. J was trimmed by 6 bases and V by 1 base; bases with no gene match: 8. Germline V gives CDR1 SGDLS, CDR2 YYNGEE. The CDR3 has 17 amino acids. The DNA of the CDR3 is TGTGCCAGCAGCGTACGTGGGACAGGGGGTTCTGCCGGGGAGCTGTTTTTT. It yields the protein CASSVRGTGGSAGELFF.

This clone was seen a single time. The chain joins TRBV10-2 to TRBJ1-1; D gene ambiguous. The CDR3 extends over 15 amino acids. From germline, CDR1 is WSHSY and CDR2 SAAADI. Deletions cut 11 bases from V and 2 bases from J, with 21 bases between. The CDR3 DNA reads TGCGCCGTCCTAGGCCCTGGCGCAGATAACACTGAAGCTTTCTTT. Protein product: CAVLGPGADNTEAFF.

The chain links TRBV5-1 to TRBJ1-1; 11 bases line up with TRBD1. The CDR3 is 18 amino acids. V lost 4 bases, J lost 0 bases, and 11 bases stayed unmatched. Germline V gene sequence: CDR1 SGHRS, CDR2 YFSETQ. The CDR3 sequence: CASSPLGTGGPLNTEAFF. The DNA for the CDR3 is TGCGCCAGCAGCCCGCTCGGGACAGGGGGACCTTTGAACACTGAAGCTTTCTTT.

This sequence joins TRBV6-5 and TRBJ2-2, with unresolved D. CDR1 and CDR2 (germline): MNHEY, SVGAGI. Between the trimmed V and J ends, which lost 6 bases and 7 bases, there was a span of 15 bases. CDR3 length: 14 residues. CDR3 protein: CASRRNGAGGELFF. DNA of the CDR3: TGTGCCAGCAGACGGAACGGAGCAGGCGGGGAGCTGTTTTTT.

V usage is TRBV7-6 and J usage is TRBJ1-4; D call uncertain. This CDR3 is 14 amino acids long. Germline CDR1 reads SGHVS; CDR2 reads FNYEAQ. Trimming cost V 5 bases and J 8 bases, with 15 bases left between them. The CDR3 region is CASSVTGKPEKLFF. As DNA, the CDR3 is TGTGCCAGCAGCGTGACTGGAAAACCCGAAAAACTGTTTTTT.

This clone was detected only once. V usage is TRBV7-2 and J usage is TRBJ2-2; D might be TRBD1 or TRBD2, each matching 6 bases. The CDR3 loop spans 15 amino acids. The germline gives CDR1 SGHTA, CDR2 FQGNSA. The V and J ends lost 5 bases and 4 bases respectively, with 14 bases between them. The chain's CDR3 is CASSPSGASTGELFF. The CDR3 nucleotides read TGTGCCAGCAGCCCGTCGGGGGCTAGCACCGGGGAGCTGTTTTTT.

The chain carries TRBV11-2 and TRBJ1-2; a weak D match, TRBD1 (6 bases). Germline V gene data show CDR1 as SGHAT and CDR2 as FQNNGV. Trimming stripped 5 bases from V and 2 bases from J, with 24 bases between. This CDR3 comprises 18 residues. CDR3 coding DNA: TGTGCCAGCAGCCCGGGAGAGGGGGGAAGGAGGACGAACTATGGCTACACCTTC. It encodes CASSPGEGGRRTNYGYTF.

Regarding this clone: Other DNA sequences within the sample encode an identical CDR3. The CDR3 protein is CAISRDRGSNQPQHF. The CDR3 coding sequence is TGTGCCATCAGCAGGGACAGGGGATCCAATCAGCCCCAGCATTTT. The V and J genes are TRBV10-3 and TRBJ1-5; 10 bases are a match to TRBD1. The CDR3 covers 15 residues. Germline values: CDR1 ENHRY, CDR2 SYGVKD. V shed 6 bases, J shed 3 bases, and the junction held 5 bases outside the gene matches.

This chain links TRBV25-1 with TRBJ2-2; D gene ambiguous. Between the trimmed V and J ends, which lost 4 bases and 6 bases, there was a span of 12 bases. Germline V gives CDR1 MGHDK, CDR2 SYGVNS. The CDR3 totals 14 residues. The chain's CDR3 is CASSALIGAGELFF. DNA of the CDR3: TGTGCCAGCAGTGCCCTTATTGGGGCCGGGGAGCTGTTTTTT.

J is TRBJ1-5 and V is TRBV28; 7 positions agree with TRBD1. The V gene's germline CDR1 is MDHEN and CDR2 SYDVKM. The CDR3 is made up of 16 amino acids. With V trimmed by 8 bases and J by 0 bases, 10 bases remained unmatched. The CDR3 spells CASLPGGSYSNQPQHF. The DNA of the CDR3 is TGTGCCAGCCTTCCAGGGGGGAGCTATAGCAATCAGCCCCAGCATTTT.

The gene calls are TRBV28 and TRBJ2-7; D is possibly TRBD2 (7 bases). Between the trimmed V and J ends, which lost 7 bases and 2 bases, there was a span of 15 bases. CDR1 is MDHEN, CDR2 SYDVKM, per germline. The CDR3 is 14 residues long. CDR3 in amino acids: CASTLGGPPYEQYF. CDR3 in DNA: TGTGCCAGCACCTTGGGGGGGCCCCCCTACGAGCAGTACTTC.